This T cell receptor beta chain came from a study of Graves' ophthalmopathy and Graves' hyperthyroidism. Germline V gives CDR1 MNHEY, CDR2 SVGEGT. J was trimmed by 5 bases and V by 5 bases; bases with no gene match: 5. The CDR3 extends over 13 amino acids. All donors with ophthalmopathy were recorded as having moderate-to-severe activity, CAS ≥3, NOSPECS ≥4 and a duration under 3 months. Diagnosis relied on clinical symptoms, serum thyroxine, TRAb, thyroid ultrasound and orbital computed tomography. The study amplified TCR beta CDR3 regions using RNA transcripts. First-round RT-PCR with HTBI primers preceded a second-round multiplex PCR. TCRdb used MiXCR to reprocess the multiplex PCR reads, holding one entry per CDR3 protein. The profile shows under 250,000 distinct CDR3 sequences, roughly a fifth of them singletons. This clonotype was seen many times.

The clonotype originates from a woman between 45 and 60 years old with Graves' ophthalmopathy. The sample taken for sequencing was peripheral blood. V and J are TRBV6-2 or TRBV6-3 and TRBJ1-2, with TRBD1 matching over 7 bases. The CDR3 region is CASSPDRVYGYTF. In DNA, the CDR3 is TGTGCCAGCAGTCCCGACAGGGTTTATGGCTACACCTTC.